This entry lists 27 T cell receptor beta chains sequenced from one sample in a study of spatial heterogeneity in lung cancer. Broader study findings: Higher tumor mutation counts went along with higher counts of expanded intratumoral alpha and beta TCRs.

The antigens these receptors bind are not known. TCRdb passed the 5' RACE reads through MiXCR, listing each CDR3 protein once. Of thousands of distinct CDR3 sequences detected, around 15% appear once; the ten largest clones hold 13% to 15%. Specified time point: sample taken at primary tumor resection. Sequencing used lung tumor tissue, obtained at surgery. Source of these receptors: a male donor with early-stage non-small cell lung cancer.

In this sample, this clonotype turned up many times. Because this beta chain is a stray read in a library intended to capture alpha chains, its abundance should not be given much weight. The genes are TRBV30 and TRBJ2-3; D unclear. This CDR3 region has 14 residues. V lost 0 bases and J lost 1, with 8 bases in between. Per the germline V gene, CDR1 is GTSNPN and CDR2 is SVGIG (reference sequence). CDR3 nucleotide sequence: TGTGCCTGGAGTGTACCCGTCCGCACAGATACGCAGTATTTT. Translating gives CAWSVPVRTDTQYF.

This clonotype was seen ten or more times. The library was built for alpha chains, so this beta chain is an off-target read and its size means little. Here the CDR3 reads CASAAGTGDPGELFF. The CDR3, as DNA: TGTGCCAGCGCCGCCGGGACAGGGGATCCCGGGGAGCTGTTTTTT. V gene TRBV6-6 combines with J gene TRBJ2-2; 10 bases fit TRBD1. This CDR3 has 15 amino acids. J lost 6 bases, V lost 8 bases, and 9 bases had no gene match. The germline gives CDR1 MNHNY, CDR2 SVGAGI (reference sequence).

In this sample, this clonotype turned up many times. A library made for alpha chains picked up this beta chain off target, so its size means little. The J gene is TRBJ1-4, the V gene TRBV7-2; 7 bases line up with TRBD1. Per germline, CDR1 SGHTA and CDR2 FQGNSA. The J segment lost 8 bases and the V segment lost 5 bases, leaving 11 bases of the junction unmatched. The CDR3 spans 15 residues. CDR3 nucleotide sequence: TGTGCCAGCAGCCCCCGACAGGGTCAGAGGGAAAAACTGTTTTTT. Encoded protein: CASSPRQGQREKLFF.

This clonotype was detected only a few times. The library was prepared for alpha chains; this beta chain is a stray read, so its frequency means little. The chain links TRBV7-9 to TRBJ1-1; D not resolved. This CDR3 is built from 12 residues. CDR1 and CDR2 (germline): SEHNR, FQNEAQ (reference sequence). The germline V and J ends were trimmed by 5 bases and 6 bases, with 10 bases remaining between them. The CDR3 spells CASSDGVAEAFF. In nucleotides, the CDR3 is TGTGCCAGCAGCGACGGCGTCGCTGAAGCTTTCTTT.

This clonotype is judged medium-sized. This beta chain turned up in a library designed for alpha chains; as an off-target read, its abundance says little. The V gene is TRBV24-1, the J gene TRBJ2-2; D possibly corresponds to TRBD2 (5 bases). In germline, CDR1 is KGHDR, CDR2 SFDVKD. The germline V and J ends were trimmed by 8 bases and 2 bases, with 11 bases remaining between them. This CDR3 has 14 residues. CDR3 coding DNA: TGTGCCACCACAGAGGGCCAAAACACCGGGGAGCTGTTTTTT. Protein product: CATTEGQNTGELFF.

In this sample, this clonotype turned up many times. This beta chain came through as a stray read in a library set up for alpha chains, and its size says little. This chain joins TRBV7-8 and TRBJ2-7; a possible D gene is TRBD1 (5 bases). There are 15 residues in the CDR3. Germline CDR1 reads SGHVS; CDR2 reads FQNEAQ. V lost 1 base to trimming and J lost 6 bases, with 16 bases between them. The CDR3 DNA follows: TGTGCCAGCAGCTTAGTGAGCCAGGGAAAAAGCGAGCAGTACTTC. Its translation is CASSLVSQGKSEQYF.

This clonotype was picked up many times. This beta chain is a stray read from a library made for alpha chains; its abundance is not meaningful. The CDR3 protein is CASSLGEGGGLQRWETQYF. The CDR3 bases are TGTGCCAGCAGTTTGGGGGAGGGAGGGGGCCTCCAGAGATGGGAGACCCAGTACTTC. This rearrangement joins TRBV12-3 or TRBV12-4 to TRBJ2-5, with D perhaps matching TRBD1 or TRBD2 (7 bases each). The ends were cut back, 3 bases at V and 5 bases at J, with 28 bases in the middle. The CDR3 has 19 residues.

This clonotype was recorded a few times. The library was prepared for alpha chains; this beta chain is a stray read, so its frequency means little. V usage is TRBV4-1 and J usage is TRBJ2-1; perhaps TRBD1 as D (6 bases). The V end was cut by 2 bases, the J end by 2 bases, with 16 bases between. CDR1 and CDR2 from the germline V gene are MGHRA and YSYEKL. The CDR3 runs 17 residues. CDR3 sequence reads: CASSQRGGSQAYNEQFF. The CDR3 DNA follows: TGCGCCAGCAGCCAACGAGGGGGTAGCCAAGCCTACAATGAGCAGTTCTTC.

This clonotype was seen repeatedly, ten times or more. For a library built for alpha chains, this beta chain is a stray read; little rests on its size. CDR3 DNA sequence: TGTGCCAGCAGCTTAGCCGGGAGGATTACAAACCAAGAGACCCAGTACTTC. Its protein is CASSLAGRITNQETQYF. The chain couples TRBV11-2 to TRBJ2-5; 7 bases map to TRBD2. Germline V gene sequence: CDR1 SGHAT, CDR2 FQNNGV. The ends lost 1 base at V and 0 bases at J; junction bases unmatched: 8. The CDR3 is made up of 17 amino acids.

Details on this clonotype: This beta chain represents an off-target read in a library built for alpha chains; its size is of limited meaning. The CDR3 sequence is CASSGQGAAGELFF. CDR3 bases: TGTGCCAGCAGTGGTCAGGGGGCCGCCGGGGAGCTGTTTTTT. The chain links TRBV2 to TRBJ2-2, with 8 nucleotides matching TRBD1. V was pared by 4 bases and J by 6 bases, with 4 bases of the junction left unmatched. Germline assignment: CDR1 SNHLY and CDR2 FYNNEI. This CDR3 is 14 amino acids long. Using reference TRBV2 and TRBJ2-2 for the parts outside the CDR3, the full variable domain is EPEVTQTPSHQVTQMGQEVILRCVPISNHLYFYWYRQILGQKVEFLVSFYNNEISEKSEIFDDQFSVERPDGSNFTLKIRSTKLEDSAMYFCASSGQGAAGELFFGEGSRLTVL.

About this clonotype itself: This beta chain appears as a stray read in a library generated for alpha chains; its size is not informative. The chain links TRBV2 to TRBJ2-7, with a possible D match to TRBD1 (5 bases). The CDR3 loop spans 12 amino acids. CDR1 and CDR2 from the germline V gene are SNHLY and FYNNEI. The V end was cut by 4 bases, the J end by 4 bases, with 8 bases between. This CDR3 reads CASSGGLYEQYF. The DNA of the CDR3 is TGTGCCAGCAGTGGGGGCCTATACGAGCAGTACTTC.

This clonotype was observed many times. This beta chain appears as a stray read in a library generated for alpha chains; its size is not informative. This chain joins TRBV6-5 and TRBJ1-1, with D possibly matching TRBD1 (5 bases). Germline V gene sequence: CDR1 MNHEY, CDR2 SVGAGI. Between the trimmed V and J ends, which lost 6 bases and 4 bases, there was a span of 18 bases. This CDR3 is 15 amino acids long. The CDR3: CASRGDLWGSTEAFF. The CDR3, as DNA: TGTGCCAGCAGAGGGGACTTGTGGGGGAGCACTGAAGCTTTCTTT.

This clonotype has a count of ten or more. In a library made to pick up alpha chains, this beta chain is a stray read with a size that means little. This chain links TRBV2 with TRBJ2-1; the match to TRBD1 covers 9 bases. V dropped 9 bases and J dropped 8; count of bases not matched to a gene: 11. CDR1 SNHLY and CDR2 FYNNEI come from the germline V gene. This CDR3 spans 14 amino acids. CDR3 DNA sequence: TGTGCCAGTATCCGACAGGGGGAGATGGATGAGCAGTTCTTC. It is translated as CASIRQGEMDEQFF.

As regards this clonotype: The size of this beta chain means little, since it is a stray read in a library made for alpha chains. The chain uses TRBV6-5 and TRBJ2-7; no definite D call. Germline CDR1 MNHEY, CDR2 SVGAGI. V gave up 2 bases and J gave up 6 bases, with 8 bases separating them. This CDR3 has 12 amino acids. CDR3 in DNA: TGTGCCAGCAGTTACCGCAGAGGCGAGCAGTACTTC. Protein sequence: CASSYRRGEQYF.

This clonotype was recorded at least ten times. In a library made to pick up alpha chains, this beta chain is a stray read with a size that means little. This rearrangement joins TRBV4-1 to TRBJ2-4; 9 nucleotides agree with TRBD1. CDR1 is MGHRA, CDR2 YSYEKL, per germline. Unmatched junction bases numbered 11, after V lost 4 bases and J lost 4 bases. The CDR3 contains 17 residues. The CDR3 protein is CASSRESGTGQKNIQYF. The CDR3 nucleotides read TGCGCCAGCAGCCGAGAATCCGGGACAGGGCAAAAAAACATTCAGTACTTC.

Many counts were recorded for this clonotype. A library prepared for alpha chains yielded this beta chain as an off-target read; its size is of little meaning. DNA for the CDR3: TGTGCCAGTACCGGACGTCAGAGCTCTGGGGCCAACGTCCTGACTTTC. Translation: CASTGRQSSGANVLTF. This chain uses TRBV19 with TRBJ2-6; the D is unclear. CDR3 size: 16 residues. Germline assignment: CDR1 LNHDA and CDR2 SQIVND (reference sequence). The V end lost 7 bases, the J end lost 0 bases, and 13 bases lay between the germline ends.

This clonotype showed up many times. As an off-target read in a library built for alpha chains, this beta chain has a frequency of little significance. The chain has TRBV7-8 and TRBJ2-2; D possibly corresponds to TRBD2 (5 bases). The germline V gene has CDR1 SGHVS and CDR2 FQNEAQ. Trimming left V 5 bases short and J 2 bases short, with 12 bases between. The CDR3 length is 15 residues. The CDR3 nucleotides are TGTGCCAGCAGCCCGTGGACTGCTAACACCGGGGAGCTGTTTTTT. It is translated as CASSPWTANTGELFF.

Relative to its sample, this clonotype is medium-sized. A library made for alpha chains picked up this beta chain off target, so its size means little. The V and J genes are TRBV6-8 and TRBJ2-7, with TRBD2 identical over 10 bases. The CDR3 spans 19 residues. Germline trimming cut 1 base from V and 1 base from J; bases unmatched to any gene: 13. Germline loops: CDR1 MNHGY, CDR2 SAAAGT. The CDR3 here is CASSYCSGRAPLWSYEQYF. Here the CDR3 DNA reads TGTGCCAGCAGTTACTGCAGCGGGAGGGCCCCACTTTGGTCCTACGAGCAGTACTTC.

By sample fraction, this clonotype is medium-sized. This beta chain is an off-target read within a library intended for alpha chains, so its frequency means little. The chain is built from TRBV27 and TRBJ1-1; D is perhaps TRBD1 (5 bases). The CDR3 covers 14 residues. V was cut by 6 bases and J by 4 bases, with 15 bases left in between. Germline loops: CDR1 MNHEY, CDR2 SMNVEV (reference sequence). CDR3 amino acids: CASSPGTSGTEAFF. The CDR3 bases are TGTGCCAGCAGCCCCGGGACGAGTGGCACTGAAGCTTTCTTT.

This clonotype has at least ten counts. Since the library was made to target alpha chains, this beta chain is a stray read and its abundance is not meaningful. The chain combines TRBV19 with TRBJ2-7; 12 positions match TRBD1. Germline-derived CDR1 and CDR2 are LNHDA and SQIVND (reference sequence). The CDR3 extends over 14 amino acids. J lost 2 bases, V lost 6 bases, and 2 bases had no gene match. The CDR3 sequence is CASSGTGGTYEQYF. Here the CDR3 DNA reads TGTGCCAGTAGCGGGACAGGGGGCACCTACGAGCAGTACTTC.

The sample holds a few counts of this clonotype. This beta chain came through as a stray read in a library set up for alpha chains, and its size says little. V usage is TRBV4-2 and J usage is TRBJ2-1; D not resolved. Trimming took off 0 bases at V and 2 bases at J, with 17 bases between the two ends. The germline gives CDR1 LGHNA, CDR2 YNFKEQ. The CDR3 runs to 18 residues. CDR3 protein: CASSQDFWQSSPYNEQFF. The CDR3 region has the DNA TGTGCCAGCAGCCAAGATTTTTGGCAGAGTAGTCCCTACAATGAGCAGTTCTTC.

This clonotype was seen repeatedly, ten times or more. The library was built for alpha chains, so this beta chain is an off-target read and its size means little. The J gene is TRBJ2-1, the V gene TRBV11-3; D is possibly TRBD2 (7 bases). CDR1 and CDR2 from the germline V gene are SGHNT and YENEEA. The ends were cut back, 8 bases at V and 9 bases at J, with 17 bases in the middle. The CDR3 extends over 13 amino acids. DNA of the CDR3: TGTGCCAGCTCCCCAAGGGGGGGGGGTGAGCAGTTCTTC. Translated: CASSPRGGGEQFF.

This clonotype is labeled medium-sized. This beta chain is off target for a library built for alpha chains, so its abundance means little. CDR3 in amino acids: CAISLDLGPYEQYF. The DNA of the CDR3 is TGTGCCATCAGCCTCGACCTAGGGCCCTACGAGCAGTACTTC. The chain links TRBV10-3 to TRBJ2-7; D not certain. Per germline, CDR1 ENHRY and CDR2 SYGVKD. The CDR3 has 14 amino acids. The ends were cut back, 6 bases at V and 2 bases at J, with 14 bases in the middle.

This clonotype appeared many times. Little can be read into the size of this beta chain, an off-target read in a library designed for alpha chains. CDR3 nucleotides: TGTGCCTGGAGGCCGATGGCGGGGGGCAATCAGCCCCAGCATTTT. The encoded protein is CAWRPMAGGNQPQHF. The chain joins TRBV30 to TRBJ1-5; perhaps TRBD1 as D (5 bases). The germline V gene encodes CDR1 GTSNPN and CDR2 SVGIG (reference sequence). The germline V and J ends were trimmed by 3 bases and 2 bases, with 14 bases remaining between them. This CDR3 has 15 amino acids.

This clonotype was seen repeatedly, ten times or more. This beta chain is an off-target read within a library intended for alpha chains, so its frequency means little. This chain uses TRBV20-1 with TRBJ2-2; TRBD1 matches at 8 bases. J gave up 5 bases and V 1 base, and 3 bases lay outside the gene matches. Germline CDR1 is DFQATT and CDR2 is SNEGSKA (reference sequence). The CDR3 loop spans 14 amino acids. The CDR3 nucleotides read TGCAGTGCTAGAGCGGACAGGGCAACCGGGGAGCTGTTTTTT. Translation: CSARADRATGELFF.

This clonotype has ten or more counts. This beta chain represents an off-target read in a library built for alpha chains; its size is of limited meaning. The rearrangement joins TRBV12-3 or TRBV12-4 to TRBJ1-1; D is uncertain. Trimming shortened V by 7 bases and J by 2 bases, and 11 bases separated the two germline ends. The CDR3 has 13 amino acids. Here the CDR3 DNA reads TGTGCCAGCACCTTAACGCTAAACACTGAAGCTTTCTTT. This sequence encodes CASTLTLNTEAFF.

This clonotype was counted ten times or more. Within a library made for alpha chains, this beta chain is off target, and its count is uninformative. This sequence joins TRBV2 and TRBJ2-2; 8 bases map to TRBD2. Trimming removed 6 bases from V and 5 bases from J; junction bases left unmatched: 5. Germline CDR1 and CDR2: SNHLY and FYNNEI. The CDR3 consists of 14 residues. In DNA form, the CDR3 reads TGTGCCAGCAGGGCCCGGGGGGGAACCGGGGAGCTGTTTTTT. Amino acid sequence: CASRARGGTGELFF.